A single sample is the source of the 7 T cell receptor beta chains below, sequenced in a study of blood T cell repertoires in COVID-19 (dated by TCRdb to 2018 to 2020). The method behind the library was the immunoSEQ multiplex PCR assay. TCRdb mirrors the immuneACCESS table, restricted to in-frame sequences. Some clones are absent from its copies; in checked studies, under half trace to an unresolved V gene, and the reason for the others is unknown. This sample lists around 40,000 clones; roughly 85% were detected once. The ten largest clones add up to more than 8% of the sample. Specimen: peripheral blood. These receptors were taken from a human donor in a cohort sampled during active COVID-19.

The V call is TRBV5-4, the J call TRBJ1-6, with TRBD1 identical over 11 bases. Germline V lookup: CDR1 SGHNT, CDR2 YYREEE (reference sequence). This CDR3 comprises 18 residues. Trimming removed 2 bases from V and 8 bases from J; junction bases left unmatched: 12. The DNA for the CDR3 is TGTGCCAGCAGCTTCGGACAGGGGGCCAGGTTTGGGGATTCACCCCTCCACTTT. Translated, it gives CASSFGQGARFGDSPLHF.

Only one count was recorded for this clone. CDR3 nucleotides: TGTGCCTGGAGTTATAGGATTAGACTAGCGTCTGCCTACAATGAGCAGTTCTTC. Residues: CAWSYRIRLASAYNEQFF. The V and J genes are TRBV30 and TRBJ2-1; 8 nucleotides agree with TRBD2. The CDR3 spans 18 residues. V lost 2 bases, J lost 2 bases, and 14 bases stayed unmatched. Looked up from germline, CDR1 is GTSNPN and CDR2 is SVGIG (reference sequence).

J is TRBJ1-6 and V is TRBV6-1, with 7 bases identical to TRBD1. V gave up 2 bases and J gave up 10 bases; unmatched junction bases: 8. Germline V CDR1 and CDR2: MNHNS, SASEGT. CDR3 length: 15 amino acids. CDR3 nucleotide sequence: TGTGCCAGCAGTGAAACAGGGGTGGTCGGGTCACCCCTCCACTTT. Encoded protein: CASSETGVVGSPLHF.

CDR3 loop: CASSIRRVPSNEQFF. CDR3 bases: TGTGCCAGTAGTATTAGGCGGGTTCCCTCCAATGAGCAGTTCTTC. V and J are TRBV19 and TRBJ2-1, with a possible D match to TRBD2 (5 bases). Germline V gene data show CDR1 as LNHDA and CDR2 as SQIVND (reference sequence). Trimming left V 3 bases short and J 6 bases short, with 15 bases between. The CDR3 covers 15 residues.

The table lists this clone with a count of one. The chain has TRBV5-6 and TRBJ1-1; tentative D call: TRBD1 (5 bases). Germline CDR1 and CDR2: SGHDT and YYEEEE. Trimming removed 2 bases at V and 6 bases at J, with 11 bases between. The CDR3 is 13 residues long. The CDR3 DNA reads TGTGCCAGCAGCTTAGGACACGAACCTGAAGCTTTCTTT. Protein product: CASSLGHEPEAFF.

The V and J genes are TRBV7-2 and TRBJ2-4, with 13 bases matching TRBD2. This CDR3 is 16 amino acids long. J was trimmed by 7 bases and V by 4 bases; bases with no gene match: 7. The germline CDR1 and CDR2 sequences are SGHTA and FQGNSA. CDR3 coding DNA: TGTGCCAGCAGCTCACAGACTAGCGGGAGGTCGAACATTCAGTACTTC. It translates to CASSSQTSGRSNIQYF.

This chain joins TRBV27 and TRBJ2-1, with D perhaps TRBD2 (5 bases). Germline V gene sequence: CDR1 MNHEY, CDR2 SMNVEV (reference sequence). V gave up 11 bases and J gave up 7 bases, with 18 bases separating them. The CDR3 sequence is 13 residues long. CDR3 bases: TGTGCCGCTGGCCTAGCCTTGCTGAATGAGCAGTTCTTC. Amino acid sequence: CAAGLALLNEQFF.